The clone carrying this T cell receptor (beta chain) turned up a few times. The sample belongs to a study of regulatory T cells in long-lasting Graves disease. V shed 0 bases, J shed 5 bases, and the junction held 10 bases outside the gene matches. In germline, CDR1 is SGHNT, CDR2 YYREEE (reference sequence). The CDR3 has 16 residues. CDR3 regions were amplified by Arm-PCR using iRepertoire HTBI primers to build TCR beta libraries. TCRdb re-called the multiplex PCR reads with MiXCR, one entry per CDR3 protein. The data hold around 500,000 distinct CDR3 sequences, with 9.5% to 15% observed a single time. Time point defined: newly diagnosed GD, antithyroid drugs for less than 3 months. Isolated PBMC RNA provided the starting material for the TCR library. These records were also assigned to another study, of T cells in Graves' hyperthyroidism and ophthalmopathy.

The receptor was derived from a woman aged 25 to 39 with Graves disease. The material was peripheral blood mononuclear cells (PBMCs), obtained at new diagnosis, from a patient treated with antithyroid drugs. The chain carries TRBV5-4 and TRBJ2-7, with 8 bases that match TRBD2. CDR3 bases: TGTGCCAGCAGCTTGGCCGGAAGCGGGGGCCTAAACGAGCAGTACTTC. Its protein product is CASSLAGSGGLNEQYF.